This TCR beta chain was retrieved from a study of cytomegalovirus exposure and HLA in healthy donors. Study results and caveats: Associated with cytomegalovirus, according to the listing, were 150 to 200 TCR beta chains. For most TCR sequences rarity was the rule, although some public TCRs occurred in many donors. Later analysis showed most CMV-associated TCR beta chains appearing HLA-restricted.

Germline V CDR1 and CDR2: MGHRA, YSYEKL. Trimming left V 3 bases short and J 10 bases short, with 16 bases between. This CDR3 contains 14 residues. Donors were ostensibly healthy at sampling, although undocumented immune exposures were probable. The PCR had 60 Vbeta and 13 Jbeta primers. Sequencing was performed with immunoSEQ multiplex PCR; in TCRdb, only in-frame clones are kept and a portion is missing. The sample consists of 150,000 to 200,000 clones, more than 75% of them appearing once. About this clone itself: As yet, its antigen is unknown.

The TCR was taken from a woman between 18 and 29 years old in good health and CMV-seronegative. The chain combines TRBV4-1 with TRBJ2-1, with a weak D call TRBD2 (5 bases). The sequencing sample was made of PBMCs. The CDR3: CASSHLHGGWEQFF. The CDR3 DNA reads TGCGCCAGCAGCCACCTTCATGGAGGTTGGGAGCAGTTCTTC.